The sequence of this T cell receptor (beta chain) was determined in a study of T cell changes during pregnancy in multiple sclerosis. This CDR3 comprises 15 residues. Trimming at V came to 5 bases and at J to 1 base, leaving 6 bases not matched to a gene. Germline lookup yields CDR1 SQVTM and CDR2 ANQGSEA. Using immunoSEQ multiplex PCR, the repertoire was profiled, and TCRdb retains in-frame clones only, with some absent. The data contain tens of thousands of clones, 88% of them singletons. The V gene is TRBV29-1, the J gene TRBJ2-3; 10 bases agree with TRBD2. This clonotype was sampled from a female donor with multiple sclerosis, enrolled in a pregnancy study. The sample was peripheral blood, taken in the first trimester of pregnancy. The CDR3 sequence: CSVPSGRSGTDTQYF. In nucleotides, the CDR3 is TGCAGCGTTCCTAGCGGGAGATCCGGCACAGATACGCAGTATTTT.